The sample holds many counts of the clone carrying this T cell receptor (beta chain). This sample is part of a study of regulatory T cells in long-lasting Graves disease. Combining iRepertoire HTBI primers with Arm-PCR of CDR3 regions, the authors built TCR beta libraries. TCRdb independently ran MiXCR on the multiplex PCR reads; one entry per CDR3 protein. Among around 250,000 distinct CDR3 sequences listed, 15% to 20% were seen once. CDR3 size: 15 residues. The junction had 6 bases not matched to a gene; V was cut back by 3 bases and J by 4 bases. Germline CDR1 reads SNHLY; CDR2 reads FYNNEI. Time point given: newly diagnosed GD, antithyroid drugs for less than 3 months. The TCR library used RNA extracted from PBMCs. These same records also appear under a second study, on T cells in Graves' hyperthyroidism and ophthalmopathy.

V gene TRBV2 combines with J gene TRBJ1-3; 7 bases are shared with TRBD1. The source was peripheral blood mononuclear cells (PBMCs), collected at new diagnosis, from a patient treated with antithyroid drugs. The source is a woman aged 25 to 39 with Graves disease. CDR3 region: CASSDGQVPGNTIYF. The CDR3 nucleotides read TGTGCCAGCAGTGACGGACAGGTTCCAGGAAACACCATATATTTT.